The 26 T cell receptor beta chains below were found in one sample sequenced in a study of blood T cell repertoires in COVID-19. The protocol was immunoSEQ multiplex PCR, while the TCRdb copy is restricted to in-frame clones and leaves out a portion. In the table there are approximately 140,000 clones, around 80% of which are singletons. Source material: peripheral blood. Receptors were obtained from a man in his sixties with active or convalescent COVID-19.

The chain links TRBV7-8 to TRBJ2-5, with D tentatively TRBD2 (5 bases). This CDR3 comprises 11 residues. V was cut by 5 bases and J by 5 bases, with 6 bases left in between. Germline V gene data show CDR1 as SGHVS and CDR2 as FQNEAQ. The CDR3 spells CASSRRETQYF. The CDR3 region has the DNA TGTGCCAGCAGCCGGAGGGAGACCCAGTACTTC. Full variable domain (rest looked up from reference TRBV7-8 and TRBJ2-5): GAGVSQSPRYKVAKRGQDVALRCDPISGHVSLFWYQQALGQGPEFLTYFQNEAQLDKSGLPSDRFFAERPEGSVSTLKIQRTQQEDSAVYLCASSRRETQYFGPGTRLLVL.

The gene calls are TRBV10-3 and TRBJ2-5, with 14 bases identical to TRBD2. Trimming cost V 3 bases and J 5 bases; bases outside gene matches: 5. CDR3 length equals 16 residues. From germline, CDR1 is ENHRY and CDR2 SYGVKD. The CDR3 loop is CAISDGTSGSVETQYF. In nucleotides, the CDR3 is TGTGCCATCAGTGACGGGACTAGCGGGAGCGTTGAGACCCAGTACTTC.

The chain uses TRBV7-9 and TRBJ2-5, with D tentatively TRBD2 (6 bases). This CDR3 is built from 15 residues. Trimming removed 5 bases from V and 1 base from J, with 14 bases in between. Germline CDR1 SEHNR, CDR2 FQNEAQ (reference sequence). This chain's CDR3 is CASSPRDFPQETQYF. The CDR3 DNA sequence: TGTGCCAGCAGCCCCCGGGACTTCCCCCAAGAGACCCAGTACTTC.

The chain couples TRBV7-2 to TRBJ2-1, with D tentatively TRBD1 (5 bases). The CDR3 covers 16 residues. The germline V and J ends were trimmed by 5 bases and 0 bases, with 14 bases remaining between them. Looked up from germline, CDR1 is SGHTA and CDR2 is FQGNSA. This CDR3 is CASSGQGRSSYNEQFF. CDR3 nucleotide sequence: TGTGCCAGCAGCGGGCAGGGTCGAAGCTCCTACAATGAGCAGTTCTTC.

The chain has TRBV10-3 and TRBJ2-6; 15 nucleotides match TRBD2. The CDR3 spans 18 residues. The V and J ends lost 6 bases and 4 bases, in that order; junction bases with no gene match: 7. Germline assignment: CDR1 ENHRY and CDR2 SYGVKD. The CDR3 DNA reads TGTGCCATCAGCGGGACTAGCGGGAGGCCGGCCGGGGCCAACGTCCTGACTTTC. Its protein is CAISGTSGRPAGANVLTF.

This chain uses TRBV28 with TRBJ1-1; 8 bases fit TRBD1. The germline gives CDR1 MDHEN, CDR2 SYDVKM. CDR3 length equals 16 residues. Unmatched junction bases numbered 5, after V lost 2 bases and J lost 0 bases. CDR3 nucleotides: TGTGCCAGCAGTTTACGGGACAGGCACATGAACACTGAAGCTTTCTTT. It translates to CASSLRDRHMNTEAFF.

The rearrangement joins TRBV29-1 to TRBJ2-6, with TRBD1 identical over 9 bases. V was clipped by 7 bases and J by 0 bases; unmatched bases: 10. Germline V CDR1 and CDR2: SQVTM, ANQGSEA. There are 17 residues in the CDR3. The CDR3 region has the DNA TGCAGCGCTGCATTAGGGACAGGGAACTCTGGGGCCAACGTCCTGACTTTC. Protein sequence: CSAALGTGNSGANVLTF.

Notes on this clone: Other DNA sequences of this sample code for an identical CDR3. The chain is built from TRBV7-9 and TRBJ1-5; possible D gene TRBD1, 5 bases. Trimming cost V 5 bases and J 0 bases, with 8 bases left between them. Germline V gene lookup returns CDR1 SEHNR and CDR2 FQNEAQ (reference sequence). There are 14 residues in the CDR3. The CDR3 sequence is CASSLTDSNQPQHF. The DNA for the CDR3 is TGTGCCAGCAGCCTGACAGATAGCAATCAGCCCCAGCATTTT.

The chain combines TRBV6-5 with TRBJ1-4, with D unresolved. Trimming removed 5 bases from V and 0 bases from J, with 10 bases in between. This CDR3 is built from 15 residues. CDR1 is MNHEY and CDR2 is SVGAGI in the germline V gene. CDR3 sequence reads: CASSTNRATNEKLFF. The CDR3 coding sequence is TGTGCCAGCAGTACCAACAGAGCAACTAATGAAAAACTGTTTTTT.

The rearrangement uses TRBV6-6 and TRBJ2-1; TRBD2 agrees at 13 bases. The CDR3 totals 16 residues. With V trimmed by 5 bases and J by 3 bases, 4 bases remained unmatched. Germline CDR1 reads MNHNY; CDR2 reads SVGAGI (reference sequence). CDR3 DNA sequence: TGTGCCAGCAGTCGACTAGCGGGAGGCCACTACAATGAGCAGTTCTTC. As protein: CASSRLAGGHYNEQFF.

CDR3 loop: CASSPQGWNYEQYF. In DNA form, the CDR3 reads TGTGCCAGCAGCCCACAGGGGTGGAACTACGAGCAGTACTTC. V gene TRBV7-2 combines with J gene TRBJ2-7; TRBD1 aligns across 7 bases. J was trimmed by 3 bases and V by 5 bases; bases with no gene match: 7. Germline loops: CDR1 SGHTA, CDR2 FQGNSA. The CDR3 sequence is 14 residues long.

The chain is built from TRBV11-2 and TRBJ1-3, with no clear D. Germline V gene lookup returns CDR1 SGHAT and CDR2 FQNNGV. This CDR3 is built from 16 residues. Trimming left V 1 base short and J 4 bases short, with 14 bases between. This CDR3 reads CASSLVTPSSGNTIYF. The CDR3 DNA reads as TGTGCCAGCAGCTTAGTTACGCCAAGCTCAGGAAACACCATATATTTT.

In this sample, this clone turned up once. The J gene is TRBJ2-7, the V gene TRBV7-9, with D perhaps matching TRBD1 (6 bases). The CDR3 extends over 13 amino acids. V lost 5 bases and J lost 3, with 11 bases in between. Germline V lookup: CDR1 SEHNR, CDR2 FQNEAQ (reference sequence). The CDR3 here is CASSTGTLYEQYF. The CDR3 DNA reads TGTGCCAGCAGCACCGGGACACTCTACGAGCAGTACTTC.

In its sample, this clone was seen a few times. This sequence joins TRBV9 and TRBJ1-1, with D uncertain. V lost 2 bases to trimming and J lost 1 base, with 6 bases between them. The CDR3 is 13 residues long. The germline gives CDR1 SGDLS, CDR2 YYNGEE. The CDR3 region is CASSVLSNTEAFF. In nucleotides, the CDR3 is TGTGCCAGCAGCGTTTTATCGAACACTGAAGCTTTCTTT.

The chain joins TRBV7-2 to TRBJ1-5, with unresolved D. V lost 5 bases and J 6 bases, leaving 14 bases between the germline ends. The germline V gene has CDR1 SGHTA and CDR2 FQGNSA. The CDR3 spans 14 residues. The DNA of the CDR3 is TGTGCCAGCAGCCTAAGGGAGGTTTCTCAGCCCCAGCATTTT. Residues: CASSLREVSQPQHF. Full variable domain (rest looked up from reference TRBV7-2 and TRBJ1-5): GAGVSQSPSNKVTEKGKDVELRCDPISGHTALYWYRQSLGQGLEFLIYFQGNSAPDKSGLPSDRFSAERTGGSVSTLTIQRTQQEDSAVYLCASSLREVSQPQHFGDGTRLSIL.

This clone has more than one count but fewer than ten. The genes are TRBV3-1 (or the pseudogene TRBV3-2) and TRBJ1-2, with D perhaps matching TRBD1 (5 bases). In germline, CDR1 is LGHDT, CDR2 YNNKEL (reference sequence). The germline V and J ends were trimmed by 0 bases and 7 bases, with 15 bases remaining between them. This CDR3 contains 15 residues. CDR3 residues: CASSQDYPGRSGYTF. The CDR3 nucleotides read TGTGCCAGCAGCCAAGATTACCCAGGGAGGAGTGGCTACACCTTC.

The sample holds a few counts of this clone. The chain is built from TRBV7-9 and TRBJ2-2; maybe TRBD2 (5 bases). Germline CDR1 reads SEHNR; CDR2 reads FQNEAQ (reference sequence). CDR3 length: 15 residues. V shed 2 bases and J shed 0 bases, with 7 bases lying between them. CDR3 sequence reads: CASSLTGTNTGELFF. The CDR3 DNA reads as TGTGCCAGCAGCTTAACCGGGACGAACACCGGGGAGCTGTTTTTT.

This chain links TRBV3-1 (or the pseudogene TRBV3-2) with TRBJ2-3, with a weak D call TRBD1 (6 bases). The germline V gene encodes CDR1 LGHDT and CDR2 YNNKEL (reference sequence). Trimming cost V 4 bases and J 12 bases, with 17 bases left between them. CDR3 length: 13 residues. Here the CDR3 reads CASSPRGAGAQYF. In DNA form, the CDR3 reads TGTGCCAGCAGCCCCCGTGGGGCAGGGGCCCAGTATTTT.

This chain links TRBV27 with TRBJ2-7; D is possibly TRBD2 (5 bases). The CDR3 runs 15 residues. Trimming stripped 5 bases from V and 1 base from J, with 15 bases between. The germline CDR1 and CDR2 sequences are MNHEY and SMNVEV (reference sequence). This CDR3 is CASSRYGGPSYEQYF. DNA of the CDR3: TGTGCCAGCAGTCGGTATGGCGGGCCATCCTACGAGCAGTACTTC.

The chain has TRBV1 and TRBJ1-5; TRBD1 reflects the table's D call only, with no check against the DNA. TRBV1 is reported as a pseudogene. This CDR3 spans 20 amino acids. The CDR3 DNA sequence: TGCACCAGCAGCCTGTTGGACAGGGGGTGTAGGCAACTGCGCAATCAGCCCCAGCATTTT. It yields the protein CTSSLLDRGCRQLRNQPQHF.

The chain joins TRBV7-6 to TRBJ2-7; D remains ambiguous. The CDR3 is made up of 14 amino acids. Germline lookup yields CDR1 SGHVS and CDR2 FNYEAQ. Trimming shortened V by 1 base and J by 6 bases, and 13 bases separated the two germline ends. The CDR3, as DNA: TGTGCCAGCAGCTTAGTGGTGGCCGGGTCCGAGCAGTACTTC. Translation gives CASSLVVAGSEQYF. Full variable domain (rest looked up from reference TRBV7-6 and TRBJ2-7): GAGVSQSPRYKVTKRGQDVALRCDPISGHVSLYWYRQALGQGPEFLTYFNYEAQQDKSGLPNDRFSAERPEGSISTLTIQRTEQRDSAMYRCASSLVVAGSEQYFGPGTRLTVT.

The chain combines TRBV9 with TRBJ2-1, with TRBD2 identical over 10 bases. The CDR3 runs to 16 residues. V trimming: 0 bases; J trimming: 7 bases; junction bases outside the gene matches: 7. Germline loops: CDR1 SGDLS, CDR2 YYNGEE. CDR3 residues: CASSVDPAGGTNEQFF. The DNA of the CDR3 is TGTGCCAGCAGCGTAGACCCAGCGGGAGGGACTAATGAGCAGTTCTTC.

The rearrangement links TRBV2 to TRBJ2-1; the D gene is possibly TRBD1 (6 bases). CDR1 and CDR2 (germline): SNHLY, FYNNEI. The CDR3 is made up of 14 amino acids. V lost 6 bases to trimming and J lost 5 bases, with 14 bases between them. The CDR3 nucleotides read TGTGCCAGCAGGTGGGGGCGACGGGACAATGAGCAGTTCTTC. Residues: CASRWGRRDNEQFF.

The chain uses TRBV11-2 and TRBJ2-3; the D is unclear. This CDR3 has 15 residues. CDR1 and CDR2 (germline): SGHAT, FQNNGV. V lost 5 bases and J 1 base, leaving 13 bases between the germline ends. The CDR3 reads CASSLIKSGTDTQYF. The CDR3 DNA is TGTGCCAGCAGCCTCATTAAGTCGGGCACAGATACGCAGTATTTT.

The chain recombines TRBV2 with TRBJ1-1, with unresolved D. Germline-derived CDR1 and CDR2 are SNHLY and FYNNEI. The CDR3 consists of 13 residues. The V and J ends lost 8 bases and 3 bases respectively, with 13 bases between them. This CDR3 is CASLETRDTEAFF. The CDR3 DNA follows: TGTGCCAGCCTAGAGACCCGGGACACTGAAGCTTTCTTT. Based on the CDR3 plus reference TRBV2 and TRBJ1-1, the full variable domain is EPEVTQTPSHQVTQMGQEVILRCVPISNHLYFYWYRQILGQKVEFLVSFYNNEISEKSEIFDDQFSVERPDGSNFTLKIRSTKLEDSAMYFCASLETRDTEAFFGQGTRLTVV.

The chain is built from TRBV3-1 (or the pseudogene TRBV3-2) and TRBJ1-2; D is ambiguous. The CDR3 runs 14 residues. The germline V gene encodes CDR1 LGHDT and CDR2 YNNKEL (reference sequence). Trimming removed 3 bases from V and 7 bases from J, with 15 bases in between. The CDR3 bases are TGTGCCAGCAGCCAGCCGGGCGTCGCGGGTGGCTACACCTTC. Its translation is CASSQPGVAGGYTF.